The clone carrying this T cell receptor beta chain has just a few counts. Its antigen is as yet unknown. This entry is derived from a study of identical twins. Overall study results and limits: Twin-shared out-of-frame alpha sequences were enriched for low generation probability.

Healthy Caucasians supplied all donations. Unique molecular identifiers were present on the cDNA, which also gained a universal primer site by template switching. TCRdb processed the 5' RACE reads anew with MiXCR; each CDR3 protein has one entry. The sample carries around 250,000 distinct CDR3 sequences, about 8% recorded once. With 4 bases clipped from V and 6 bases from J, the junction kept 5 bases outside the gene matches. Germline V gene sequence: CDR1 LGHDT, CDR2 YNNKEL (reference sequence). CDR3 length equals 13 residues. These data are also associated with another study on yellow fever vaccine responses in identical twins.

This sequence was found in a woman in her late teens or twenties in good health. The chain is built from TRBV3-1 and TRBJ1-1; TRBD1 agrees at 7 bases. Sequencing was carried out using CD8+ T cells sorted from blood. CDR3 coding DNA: TGTGCCAGCAGCCCGGGGACAGCCCCTGAAGCTTTCTTT. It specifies CASSPGTAPEAFF.